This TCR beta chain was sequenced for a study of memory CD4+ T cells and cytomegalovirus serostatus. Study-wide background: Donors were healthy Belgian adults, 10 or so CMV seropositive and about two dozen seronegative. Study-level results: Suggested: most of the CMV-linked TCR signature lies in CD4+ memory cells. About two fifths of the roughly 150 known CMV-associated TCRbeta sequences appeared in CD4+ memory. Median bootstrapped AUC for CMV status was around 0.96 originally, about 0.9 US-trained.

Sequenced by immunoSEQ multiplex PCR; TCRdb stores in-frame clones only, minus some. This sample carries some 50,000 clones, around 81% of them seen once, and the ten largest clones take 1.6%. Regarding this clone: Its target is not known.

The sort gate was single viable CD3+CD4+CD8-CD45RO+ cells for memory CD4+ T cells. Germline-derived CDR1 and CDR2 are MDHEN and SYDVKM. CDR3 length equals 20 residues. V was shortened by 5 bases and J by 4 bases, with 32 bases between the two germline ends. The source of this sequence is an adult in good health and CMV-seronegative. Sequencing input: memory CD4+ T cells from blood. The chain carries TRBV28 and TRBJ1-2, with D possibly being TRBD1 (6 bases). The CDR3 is CASSIIGGGLQGAPLYGYTF. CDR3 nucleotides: TGTGCCAGCAGTATAATAGGGGGGGGGTTACAGGGAGCCCCTCTCTATGGCTACACCTTC.